This TCR beta chain appears in the sequencing data of a study of OX40 agonist ivuxolimab in advanced cancers. V dropped 6 bases and J dropped 8 bases, with 17 bases sitting between them. The length of the CDR3 is 14 residues. Germline loops: CDR1 MDHEN, CDR2 SYDVKM. The protocol was immunoSEQ multiplex PCR, while the TCRdb copy is restricted to in-frame clones and leaves out a portion. The sample holds 16,000 or so clones, approximately 86% seen once. Comment on this clone: Its target is unknown.

Broader study findings: Among the lowest peripheral clonal expansion occurred in 0.1-3.0 mg/kg partial responders.

The chain joins TRBV28 to TRBJ2-1; no clear D. The sample consisted of CD4+ or CD8+ T cells sorted from blood, taken in a trial of the OX40 agonist ivuxolimab. The sequence came from an adult with an advanced solid tumor such as melanoma, head and neck, liver or kidney cancer. In DNA, the CDR3 is TGTGCCAGCAGCGTTAGGCTAAATGTAGATGAGCAGTTCTTC. Encoded protein: CASSVRLNVDEQFF.